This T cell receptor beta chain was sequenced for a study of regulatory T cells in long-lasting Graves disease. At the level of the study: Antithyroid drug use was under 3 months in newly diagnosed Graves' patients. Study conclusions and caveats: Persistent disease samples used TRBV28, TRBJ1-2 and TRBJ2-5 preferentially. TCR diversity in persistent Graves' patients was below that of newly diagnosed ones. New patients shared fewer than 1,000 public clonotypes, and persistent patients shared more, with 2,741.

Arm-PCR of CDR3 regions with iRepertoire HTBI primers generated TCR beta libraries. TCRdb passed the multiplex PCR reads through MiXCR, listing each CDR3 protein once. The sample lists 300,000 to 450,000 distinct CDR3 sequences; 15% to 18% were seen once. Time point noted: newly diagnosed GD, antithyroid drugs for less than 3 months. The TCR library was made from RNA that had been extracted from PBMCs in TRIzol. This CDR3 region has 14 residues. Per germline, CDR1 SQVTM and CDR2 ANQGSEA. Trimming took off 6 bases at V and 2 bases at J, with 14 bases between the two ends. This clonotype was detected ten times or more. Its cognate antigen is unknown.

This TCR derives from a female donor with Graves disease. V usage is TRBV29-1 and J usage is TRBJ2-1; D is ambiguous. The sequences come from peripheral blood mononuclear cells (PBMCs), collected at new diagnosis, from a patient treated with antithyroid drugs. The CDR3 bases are TGCAGCGTCGTTCTGGTTAGTCCCTACAATGAGCAGTTCTTC. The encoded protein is CSVVLVSPYNEQFF.